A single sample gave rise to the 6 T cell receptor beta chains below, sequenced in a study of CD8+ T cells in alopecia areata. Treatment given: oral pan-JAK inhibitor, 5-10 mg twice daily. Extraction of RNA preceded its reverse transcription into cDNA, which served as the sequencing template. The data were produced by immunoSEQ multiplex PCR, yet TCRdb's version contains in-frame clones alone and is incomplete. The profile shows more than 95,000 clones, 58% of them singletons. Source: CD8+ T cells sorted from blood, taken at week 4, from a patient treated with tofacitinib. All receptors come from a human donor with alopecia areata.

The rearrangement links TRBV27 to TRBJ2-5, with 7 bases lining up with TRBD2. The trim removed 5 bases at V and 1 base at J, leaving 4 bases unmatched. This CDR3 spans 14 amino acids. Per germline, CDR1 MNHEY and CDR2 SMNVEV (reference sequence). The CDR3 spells CASSLRGVQETQYF. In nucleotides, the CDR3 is TGTGCCAGCAGTCTCCGGGGGGTCCAAGAGACCCAGTACTTC.

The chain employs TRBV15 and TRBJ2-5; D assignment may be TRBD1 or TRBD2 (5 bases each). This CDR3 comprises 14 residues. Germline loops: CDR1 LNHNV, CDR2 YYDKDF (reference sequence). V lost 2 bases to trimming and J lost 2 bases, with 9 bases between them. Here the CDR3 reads CATSRWDLQETQYF. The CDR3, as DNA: TGTGCCACCAGCAGATGGGACCTACAAGAGACCCAGTACTTC.

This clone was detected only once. Written as DNA, the CDR3 is TGTGCCAGCAGCTTAGGAGAGGGTACAGGGGCTGCTGGGGCCAACGTCCTGACTTTC. As protein: CASSLGEGTGAAGANVLTF. The rearrangement joins TRBV7-9 to TRBJ2-6; TRBD1 aligns across 7 bases. V lost 1 base to trimming and J lost 2 bases; unmatched junction nucleotides: 11. This CDR3 contains 19 residues. Germline lookup yields CDR1 SEHNR and CDR2 FQNEAQ (reference sequence).

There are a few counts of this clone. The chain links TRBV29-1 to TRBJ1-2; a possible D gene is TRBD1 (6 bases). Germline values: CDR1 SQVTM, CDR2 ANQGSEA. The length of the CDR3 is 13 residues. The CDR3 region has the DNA TGCAGTGCTAGGACAGTAAGGAACTATGGCTACACCTTC. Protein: CSARTVRNYGYTF. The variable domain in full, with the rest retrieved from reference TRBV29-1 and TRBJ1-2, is SAVISQKPSRDICQRGTSLTIQCQVDSQVTMMFWYRQQPGQSLTLIATANQGSEATYESGFVIDKFPISRPNLTFSTLTVSNMSPEDSSIYLCSARTVRNYGYTFGSGTRLTVV.

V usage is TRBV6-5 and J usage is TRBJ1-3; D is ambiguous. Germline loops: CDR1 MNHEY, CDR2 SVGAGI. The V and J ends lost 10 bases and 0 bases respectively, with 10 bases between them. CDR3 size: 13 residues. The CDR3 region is CATKDVSGNTIYF. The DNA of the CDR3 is TGTGCCACCAAGGATGTCTCTGGAAACACCATATATTTT.

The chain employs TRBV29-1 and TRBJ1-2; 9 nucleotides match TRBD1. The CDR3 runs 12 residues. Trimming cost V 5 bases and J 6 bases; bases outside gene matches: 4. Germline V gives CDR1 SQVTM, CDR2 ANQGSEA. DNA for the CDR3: TGCAGCGTTTCACAGGGGGCCGATGGCTACACCTTC. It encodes CSVSQGADGYTF.